This is a list of T cell receptor beta chains from one sample in a study of human T cells and chemical hapten exposure. Using its own MiXCR run on the RACE reads, TCRdb lists one record per CDR3 protein. Altogether fewer than 400,000 distinct CDR3 sequences are present, approximately 6.3% being singletons, with the ten largest covering 7.5% to 8.5%. The sequencing used whole blood, collected in connection with sensitization to the hapten diphenylcyclopropenone (DPC). These receptors were taken from a young woman with alopecia areata. Some clones in this sample may be carry-over from other donors' samples. CDR3s include the opening cysteine and the closing phenylalanine or tryptophan.

j_call: TRBJ2-1; v_call: TRBV29-1; cdr3_aa: CSVEGIFKDNEQFF
j_call: TRBJ1-2; v_call: TRBV19; cdr3_aa: CASSTQTGGGYGYTF
j_call: TRBJ2-3; v_call: TRBV6-2/TRBV6-3; cdr3_aa: CASSDGRETDTQYF
j_call: TRBJ1-1; v_call: TRBV7-9; cdr3_aa: CASSGPRPVGTEAFF
j_call: TRBJ1-3; v_call: TRBV11-2; cdr3_aa: CASSWGGSGNTIYF
j_call: TRBJ1-2; v_call: TRBV12-3/TRBV12-4; cdr3_aa: CASSLASNYGYTF
j_call: TRBJ2-3; v_call: TRBV29-1; cdr3_aa: CSVDADSGNPGDTQYF
j_call: TRBJ1-1; v_call: TRBV7-3; cdr3_aa: CASSPEGTEAFF
j_call: TRBJ2-3; v_call: TRBV6-4; cdr3_aa: CASSAGTGFSTDTQYF
j_call: TRBJ2-4; v_call: TRBV7-2; cdr3_aa: CASSLRFEVQYF
j_call: TRBJ1-5; v_call: TRBV7-8; cdr3_aa: CASSPSTGFVNQPQHF
j_call: TRBJ2-5; v_call: TRBV7-9; cdr3_aa: CASSPRFTGAIQETQYF
j_call: TRBJ2-7; v_call: TRBV10-3; cdr3_aa: CAISVRQREGEQYF
j_call: TRBJ2-1; v_call: TRBV12-3/TRBV12-4; cdr3_aa: CASSARDRSYNEQFF
j_call: TRBJ2-4; v_call: TRBV3-1; cdr3_aa: CASSQGQILQYF
j_call: TRBJ2-3; v_call: TRBV3-1; cdr3_aa: CASSQGPLPTDTQYF
j_call: TRBJ1-1; v_call: TRBV12-3/TRBV12-4; cdr3_aa: CASSFGQRTEAFF
j_call: TRBJ1-1; v_call: TRBV5-1; cdr3_aa: CASVRTTGLVSEAFF
j_call: TRBJ2-1; v_call: TRBV19; cdr3_aa: CASSLQGGNEQFF
j_call: TRBJ2-1; v_call: TRBV20-1; cdr3_aa: CSASFGTSVNEQFF
j_call: TRBJ2-7; v_call: TRBV6-5; cdr3_aa: CASSYSGGITEQYF
j_call: TRBJ2-7; v_call: TRBV5-4; cdr3_aa: CASSSGTPSLEQYF
j_call: TRBJ2-7; v_call: TRBV4-2; cdr3_aa: CASSQVDRDNYEQYF
j_call: TRBJ1-2; v_call: TRBV12-3/TRBV12-4; cdr3_aa: CASTVGPYGYTF
j_call: TRBJ2-7; v_call: TRBV20-1; cdr3_aa: CSAQPGTGTYEQYF
j_call: TRBJ1-2; v_call: TRBV10-3; cdr3_aa: CAIRTGTGANYGYTF
j_call: TRBJ2-7; v_call: TRBV15; cdr3_aa: CATSRLLQGYEQYF
j_call: TRBJ1-5; v_call: TRBV12-3/TRBV12-4; cdr3_aa: CASSFGENYQPQHF
j_call: TRBJ2-3; v_call: TRBV12-3/TRBV12-4; cdr3_aa: CASSLQVRNTQYF
j_call: TRBJ1-2; v_call: TRBV6-2/TRBV6-3; cdr3_aa: CASSYPWTGAFGYTF
j_call: TRBJ2-3; v_call: TRBV6-2/TRBV6-3; cdr3_aa: CASSYDSGGPRTDTQYF
j_call: TRBJ2-5; v_call: TRBV12-3/TRBV12-4; cdr3_aa: CASSLRSGGAPLRYF
j_call: TRBJ2-7; v_call: TRBV6-5; cdr3_aa: CASRGLAMSSYEQYF
j_call: TRBJ1-4; v_call: TRBV20-1; cdr3_aa: CSAILQGNEKLFF
j_call: TRBJ1-5; v_call: TRBV12-3/TRBV12-4; cdr3_aa: CASSLIGGNQPQHF
j_call: TRBJ1-5; v_call: TRBV12-3/TRBV12-4; cdr3_aa: CASTPQGVNQPQHF
j_call: TRBJ1-2; v_call: TRBV9; cdr3_aa: CASSGWDSPNYGYTF
j_call: TRBJ2-3; v_call: TRBV28; cdr3_aa: CASSLFEVQGAGPSTDTQYF
j_call: TRBJ2-3; v_call: TRBV7-2; cdr3_aa: CASSLSVLPLAGRDTQYF
j_call: TRBJ2-1; v_call: TRBV6-6; cdr3_aa: CASSADTGQVQFF
j_call: TRBJ2-7; v_call: TRBV7-2; cdr3_aa: CASSSTGGASGHYEQYF
j_call: TRBJ2-3; v_call: TRBV27; cdr3_aa: CASSLSTPPDTQYF
j_call: TRBJ2-3; v_call: TRBV18; cdr3_aa: CASRQTSTDTQYF
j_call: TRBJ1-2; v_call: TRBV6-2/TRBV6-3; cdr3_aa: CASSSGLLHYGYTF
j_call: TRBJ2-1; v_call: TRBV29-1; cdr3_aa: CSVGLAGGISYNEQFF
j_call: TRBJ1-6; v_call: TRBV5-1; cdr3_aa: CASSGQGEESPLHF
j_call: TRBJ1-6; v_call: TRBV13; cdr3_aa: CASSLTGDLHF
j_call: TRBJ1-1; v_call: TRBV7-2; cdr3_aa: CASILFTEAFF
j_call: TRBJ1-1; v_call: TRBV6-5; cdr3_aa: CASSYSRVEFNTEAFF
j_call: TRBJ2-4; v_call: TRBV5-6; cdr3_aa: CASSLEGLGVKNIQYF